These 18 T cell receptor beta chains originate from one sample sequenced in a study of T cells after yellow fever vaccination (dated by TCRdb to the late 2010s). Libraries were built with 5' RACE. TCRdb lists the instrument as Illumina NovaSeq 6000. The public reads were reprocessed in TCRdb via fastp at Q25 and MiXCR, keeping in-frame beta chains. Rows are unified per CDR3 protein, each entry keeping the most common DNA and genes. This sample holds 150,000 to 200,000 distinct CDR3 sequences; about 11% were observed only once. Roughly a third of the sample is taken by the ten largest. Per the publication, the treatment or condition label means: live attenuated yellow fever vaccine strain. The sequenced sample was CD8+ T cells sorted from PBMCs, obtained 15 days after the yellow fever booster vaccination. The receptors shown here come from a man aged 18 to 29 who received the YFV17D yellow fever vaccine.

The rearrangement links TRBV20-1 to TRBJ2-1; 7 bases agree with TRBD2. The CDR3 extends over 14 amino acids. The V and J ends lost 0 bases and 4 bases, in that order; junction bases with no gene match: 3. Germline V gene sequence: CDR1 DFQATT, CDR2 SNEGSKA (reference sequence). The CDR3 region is CSARERGKYNEQFF. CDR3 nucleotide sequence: TGCAGTGCTAGAGAGCGGGGGAAGTACAATGAGCAGTTCTTC.

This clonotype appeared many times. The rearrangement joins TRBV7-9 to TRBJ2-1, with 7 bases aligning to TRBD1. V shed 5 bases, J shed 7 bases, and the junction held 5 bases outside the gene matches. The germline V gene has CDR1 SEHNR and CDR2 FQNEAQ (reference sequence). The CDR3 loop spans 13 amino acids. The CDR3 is CASSPRQGNEQFF. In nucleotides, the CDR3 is TGTGCCAGCAGCCCGCGACAGGGTAATGAGCAGTTCTTC.

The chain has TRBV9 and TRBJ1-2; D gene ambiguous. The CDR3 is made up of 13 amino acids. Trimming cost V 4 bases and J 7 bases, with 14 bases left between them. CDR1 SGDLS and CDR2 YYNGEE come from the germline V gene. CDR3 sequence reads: CASSFRIRSGYTF. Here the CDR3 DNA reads TGTGCCAGCAGCTTCCGTATTCGTTCTGGCTACACCTTC.

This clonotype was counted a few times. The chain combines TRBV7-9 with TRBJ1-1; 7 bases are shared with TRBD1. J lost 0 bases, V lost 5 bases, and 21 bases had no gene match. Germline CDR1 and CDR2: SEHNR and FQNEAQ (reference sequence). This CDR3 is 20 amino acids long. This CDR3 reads CASSPPPDRVRVILNTEAFF. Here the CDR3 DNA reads TGTGCCAGCAGCCCTCCCCCAGACAGGGTGCGGGTTATATTGAACACTGAAGCTTTCTTT.

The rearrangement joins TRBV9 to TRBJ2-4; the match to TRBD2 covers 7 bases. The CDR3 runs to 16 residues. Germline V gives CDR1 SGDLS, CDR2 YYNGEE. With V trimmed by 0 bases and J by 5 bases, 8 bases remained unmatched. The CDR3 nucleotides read TGTGCCAGCAGCGTAGGCGGGGGTCAGGGACAAAACATTCAGTACTTC. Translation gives CASSVGGGQGQNIQYF. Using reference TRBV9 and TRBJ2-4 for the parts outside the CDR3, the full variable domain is DSGVTQTPKHLITATGQRVTLRCSPRSGDLSVYWYQQSLDQGLQFLIQYYNGEERAKGNILERFSAQQFPDLHSELNLSSLELGDSALYFCASSVGGGQGQNIQYFGAGTRLSVL.

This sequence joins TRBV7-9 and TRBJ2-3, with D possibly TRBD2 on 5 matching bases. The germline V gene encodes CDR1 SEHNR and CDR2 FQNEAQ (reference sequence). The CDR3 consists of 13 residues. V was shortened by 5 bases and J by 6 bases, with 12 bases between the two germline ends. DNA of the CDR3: TGTGCCAGCAGCGACGAAATAGCGGATACGCAGTATTTT. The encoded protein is CASSDEIADTQYF.

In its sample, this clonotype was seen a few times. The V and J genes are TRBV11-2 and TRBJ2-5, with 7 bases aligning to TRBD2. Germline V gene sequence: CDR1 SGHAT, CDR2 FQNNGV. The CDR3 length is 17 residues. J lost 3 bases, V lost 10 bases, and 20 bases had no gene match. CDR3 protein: CATQTNWGGENEETQYF. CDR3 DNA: TGTGCCACCCAAACAAACTGGGGGGGGGAAAACGAAGAGACCCAGTACTTC.

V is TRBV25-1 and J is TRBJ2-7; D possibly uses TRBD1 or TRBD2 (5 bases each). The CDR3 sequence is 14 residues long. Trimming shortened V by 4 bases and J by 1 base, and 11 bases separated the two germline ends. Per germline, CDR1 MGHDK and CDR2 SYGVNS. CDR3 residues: CASSGWDGSYEQYF. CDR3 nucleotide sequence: TGTGCCAGCAGTGGCTGGGACGGATCCTACGAGCAGTACTTC.

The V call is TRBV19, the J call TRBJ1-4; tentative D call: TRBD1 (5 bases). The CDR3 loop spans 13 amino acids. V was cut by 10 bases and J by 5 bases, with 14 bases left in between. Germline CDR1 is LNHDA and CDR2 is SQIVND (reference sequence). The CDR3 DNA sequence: TGTGCCACCAGGGACGGTGGAAATGAAAAACTGTTTTTT. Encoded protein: CATRDGGNEKLFF.

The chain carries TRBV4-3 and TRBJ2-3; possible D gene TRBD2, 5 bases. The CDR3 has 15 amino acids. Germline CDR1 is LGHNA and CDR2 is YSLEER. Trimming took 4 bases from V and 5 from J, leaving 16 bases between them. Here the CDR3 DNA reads TGCGCCAGCAGCCCGAGGGAGATTGGCGGAGATACGCAGTATTTT. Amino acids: CASSPREIGGDTQYF.

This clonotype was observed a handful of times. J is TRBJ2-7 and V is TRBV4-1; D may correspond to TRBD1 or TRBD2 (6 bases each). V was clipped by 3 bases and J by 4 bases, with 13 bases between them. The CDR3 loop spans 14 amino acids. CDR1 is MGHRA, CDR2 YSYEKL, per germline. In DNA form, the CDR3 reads TGCGCCAGCAGCCAGGAGGGGGGTAATTACGAGCAGTACGTC. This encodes CASSQEGGNYEQYV.

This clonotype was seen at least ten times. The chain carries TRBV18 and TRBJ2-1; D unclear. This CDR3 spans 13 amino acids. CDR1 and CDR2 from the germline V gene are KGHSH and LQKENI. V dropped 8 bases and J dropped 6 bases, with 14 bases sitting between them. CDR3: CASADGPRNEQFF. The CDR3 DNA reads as TGTGCCAGCGCAGACGGGCCCCGCAATGAGCAGTTCTTC.

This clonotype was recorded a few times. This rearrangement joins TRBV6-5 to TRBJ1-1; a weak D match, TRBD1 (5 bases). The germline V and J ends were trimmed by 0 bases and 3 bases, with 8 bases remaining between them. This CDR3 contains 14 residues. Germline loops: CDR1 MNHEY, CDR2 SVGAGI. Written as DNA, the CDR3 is TGTGCCAGCAGTTACTCGAGGGGATACACTGAAGCTTTCTTT. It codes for CASSYSRGYTEAFF.

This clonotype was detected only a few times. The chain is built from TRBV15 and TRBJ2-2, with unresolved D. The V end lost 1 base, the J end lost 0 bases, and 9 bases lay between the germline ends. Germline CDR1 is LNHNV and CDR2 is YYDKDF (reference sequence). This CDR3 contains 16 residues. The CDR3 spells CATSRGRITNTGELFF. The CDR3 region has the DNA TGTGCCACCAGCAGAGGCAGAATTACGAACACCGGGGAGCTGTTTTTT.

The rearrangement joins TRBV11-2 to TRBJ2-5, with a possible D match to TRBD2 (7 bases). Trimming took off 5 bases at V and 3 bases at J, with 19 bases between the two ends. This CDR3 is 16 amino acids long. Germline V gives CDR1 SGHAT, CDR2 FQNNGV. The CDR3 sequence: CASSLPIGGQKETQYF. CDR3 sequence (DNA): TGTGCCAGCAGCCTGCCGATCGGGGGGCAAAAAGAGACCCAGTACTTC.

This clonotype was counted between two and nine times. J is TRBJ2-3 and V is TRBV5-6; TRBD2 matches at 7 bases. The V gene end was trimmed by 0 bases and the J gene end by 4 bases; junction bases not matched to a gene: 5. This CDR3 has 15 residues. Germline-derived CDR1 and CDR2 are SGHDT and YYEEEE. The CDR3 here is CASSLGGGGADTQYF. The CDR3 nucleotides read TGTGCCAGCAGCTTGGGCGGGGGAGGAGCAGATACGCAGTATTTT.

The CDR3 DNA sequence: TGCAGTGCTAGAGATCGTTCGGGAGGGGACTACAATGAGCAGTTCTTC. Amino acids: CSARDRSGGDYNEQFF. This chain connects TRBV20-1 to TRBJ2-1; 8 bases are shared with TRBD2. V lost 0 bases, J lost 3 bases, and 7 bases stayed unmatched. This CDR3 comprises 16 residues. Germline values: CDR1 DFQATT, CDR2 SNEGSKA (reference sequence).

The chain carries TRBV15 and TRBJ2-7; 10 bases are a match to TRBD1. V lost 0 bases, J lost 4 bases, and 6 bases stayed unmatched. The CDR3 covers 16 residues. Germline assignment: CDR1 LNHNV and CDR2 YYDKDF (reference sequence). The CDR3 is CATSRDGDRGIYEQYF. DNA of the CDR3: TGTGCCACCAGCAGAGATGGGGACAGGGGCATATACGAGCAGTACTTC.